One and the same sample provided the 23 T cell receptor beta chains below, sequenced in a study of tumor-infiltrating lymphocytes in glioblastoma multiforme. TCR beta libraries were built from RNA through three nested multiplex PCR rounds using modified ARM-PCR. TCRdb used MiXCR to reprocess the multiplex PCR reads, holding one entry per CDR3 protein. In the table there are 8,500 to 9,500 distinct CDR3 sequences, about 70% of which are singletons. The specimen sequenced was brain tumor tissue. Every receptor here comes from a male donor with glioblastoma.

As for this clonotype: A read error is likely, as this CDR3 ends without the conserved phenylalanine or tryptophan. The chain carries TRBV11-2 and TRBJ2-2; 7 nucleotides line up with TRBD2. The ends lost 9 bases at V and 2 bases at J; junction bases unmatched: 24. Germline V gene data show CDR1 as SGHAT and CDR2 as FQNNGV. There are 20 residues in the CDR3. CDR3 sequence: CARTPSFGQGLAVNTGELFS. CDR3 coding DNA: TGTGCCAGAACCCCCTCATTCGGCCAAGGGCTAGCGGTAAACACCGGGGAGCTGTTTTCG.

The sample holds one count of this clonotype. One end of the junction is discordant with germline, which a read error may explain. The chain recombines TRBV29-1 with TRBJ2-1, with D perhaps matching TRBD1 or TRBD2 (5 bases each). The germline V gene encodes CDR1 SQVTM and CDR2 ANQGSEA. The CDR3 has 14 amino acids. The CDR3 is CGTRDVSSYDEQFF. The CDR3 coding sequence is TGCGGCACTCGGGACGTGAGTTCCTACGATGAGCAGTTCTTC.

The chain employs TRBV11-2 and TRBJ2-5; D is perhaps TRBD1 (6 bases). V was clipped by 0 bases and J by 8 bases, with 19 bases between them. CDR1 is SGHAT and CDR2 is FQNNGV in the germline V gene. This CDR3 is 16 amino acids long. The CDR3 protein is CASSLDRGTSKGTQYF. In nucleotides, the CDR3 is TGTGCCAGCAGCTTAGATAGGGGGACCAGCAAAGGAACCCAGTACTTC.

The J gene is TRBJ2-3, the V gene TRBV20-1, with D possibly matching TRBD2 (6 bases). CDR3 length: 15 residues. CDR1 DFQATT and CDR2 SNEGSKA come from the germline V gene (reference sequence). The chain's CDR3 is CSGTLAEAGTDTQYF. Written as DNA, the CDR3 is TGCAGCGGTACCTTAGCGGAAGCAGGGACAGATACGCAGTATTTT.

Turning to this clonotype: In this CDR3 the conserved last residue, phenylalanine or tryptophan, is missing, so a read error is likely. This chain connects TRBV5-1 to TRBJ2-1, with D possibly being TRBD2 (5 bases). The CDR3 is made up of 17 amino acids. Trimming took off 6 bases at V and 0 bases at J, with 19 bases between the two ends. Looked up from germline, CDR1 is SGHRS and CDR2 is YFSETQ. CDR3 protein: CASNPQQLRDSYNEQFS. The CDR3, as DNA: TGCGCCAGCAATCCCCAGCAATTGAGGGACTCCTACAATGAGCAGTTCTCC.

As for this clonotype: One junction end does not reproduce the germline sequence, and a read error may be involved. The chain employs TRBV4-1 and TRBJ2-1; tentative D call: TRBD1 (6 bases). This CDR3 spans 13 amino acids. CDR1 and CDR2 from the germline V gene are MGHRA and YSYEKL. The CDR3: CASSQVSGEEPFF. CDR3 sequence (DNA): TGCGCCAGCAGCCAGGTATCAGGGGAAGAGCCGTTCTTC.

With respect to this clonotype: The junction does not match germline at one end; this may be a read error. The chain joins TRBV4-1 to TRBJ2-1, with D hard to call. Germline V CDR1 and CDR2: MGHRA, YSYEKL. This CDR3 is built from 15 residues. The CDR3 protein is CASSQEEKPPNEQLF. CDR3 bases: TGCGCCAGCAGCCAAGAAGAAAAGCCCCCTAATGAGCAGCTCTTC.

This chain uses TRBV11-3 with TRBJ1-2; D is possibly TRBD1 (6 bases). V lost 4 bases and J 8 bases, leaving 17 bases between the germline ends. The CDR3 runs to 14 residues. The germline CDR1 and CDR2 sequences are SGHNT and YENEEA. CDR3 in amino acids: CASSSTTGGGGYTF. In DNA, the CDR3 is TGTGCCAGCAGCTCAACGACAGGCGGGGGAGGCTACACCTTC.

The chain is built from TRBV11-2 and TRBJ1-1, with D possibly being TRBD1 (6 bases). CDR3 size: 15 residues. The germline V gene has CDR1 SGHAT and CDR2 FQNNGV. V was pared by 4 bases and J by 0 bases, with 12 bases between. CDR3: CASSYRDPMNTEAFF. CDR3 bases: TGTGCCAGCAGCTACAGGGACCCCATGAACACTGAAGCTTTCTTT. Based on the CDR3 plus reference TRBV11-2 and TRBJ1-1, the full variable domain is EAGVAQSPRYKIIEKRQSVAFWCNPISGHATLYWYQQILGQGPKLLIQFQNNGVVDDSQLPKDRFSAERLKGVDSTLKIQPAKLEDSAVYLCASSYRDPMNTEAFFGQGTRLTVV.

As to this clonotype: A read error may be the cause here, since a much bigger clone is one base away. The rearrangement uses TRBV12-3 or TRBV12-4 and TRBJ1-1; D gene uncertain. V was shortened by 8 bases and J by 1 base, with 11 bases between the two germline ends. The CDR3 runs 13 residues. CDR3 nucleotides: TGTGCCAGCGGCCTCGGCCCGAACACTGAAGCTTTCTTT. Its translation is CASGLGPNTEAFF.

The rearrangement joins TRBV20-1 to TRBJ2-3, with 15 bases fitting TRBD2. The ends lost 3 bases at V and 0 bases at J; junction bases unmatched: 13. Per germline, CDR1 DFQATT and CDR2 SNEGSKA (reference sequence). The CDR3 covers 20 residues. The CDR3 nucleotides read TGCAGTGCTAGTTGCCCCGGACTAGCGGGAGGGCCTAGAAGCACAGATACGCAGTATTTT. Protein: CSASCPGLAGGPRSTDTQYF.

This clonotype was detected only once. The rearrangement uses TRBV20-1 and TRBJ1-6, with D perhaps matching TRBD1 (6 bases). V lost 1 base and J lost 4, with 14 bases in between. This CDR3 is built from 16 residues. The germline gives CDR1 DFQATT, CDR2 SNEGSKA (reference sequence). CDR3 nucleotides: TGCAGTGCTAGAGTCCCCTGGACAGAGTATAATTCACCCCTCCACTTT. Its protein is CSARVPWTEYNSPLHF.

The J gene is TRBJ2-3, the V gene TRBV11-2; 8 bases are shared with TRBD2. CDR1 and CDR2 (germline): SGHAT, FQNNGV. V lost 7 bases and J lost 5; bases outside the gene matches: 8. The CDR3 length is 14 residues. The CDR3 sequence is CASNTLAGEDTQYF. Written as DNA, the CDR3 is TGTGCCAGCAATACTCTAGCGGGTGAAGATACGCAGTATTTT.

With respect to this clonotype: This is likely a read error, given that the CDR3 carries no conserved phenylalanine or tryptophan at its end. This chain links TRBV11-2 with TRBJ2-1, with D possibly TRBD1 on 5 matching bases. The CDR3 has 13 residues. The germline gives CDR1 SGHAT, CDR2 FQNNGV. The CDR3 DNA follows: TGTGGCAGCAGCTTGGATAGGGGTAATGGGCAGTTCTAC. Its protein product is CGSSLDRGNGQFY.

Details on this clonotype: A read error is likely, as this CDR3 ends without the conserved phenylalanine or tryptophan. The V call is TRBV20-1, the J call TRBJ2-3, with 8 bases that match TRBD1. The V and J ends lost 5 bases and 11 bases, in that order; junction bases with no gene match: 18. The CDR3 is 15 amino acids. Germline-derived CDR1 and CDR2 are DFQATT and SNEGSKA (reference sequence). The CDR3 nucleotides are TGCAGTGCTCTACGGACAGGGACGACCCTTAATATGCAGTATTCT. Protein product: CSALRTGTTLNMQYS.

The chain combines TRBV6-6 with TRBJ1-1; unclear D gene. Germline-derived CDR1 and CDR2 are MNHNY and SVGAGI (reference sequence). The CDR3 totals 15 residues. Trimming cost V 0 bases and J 0 bases, with 8 bases left between them. CDR3 sequence: CASSYSAEMNTEAFF. The CDR3 coding sequence is TGTGCCAGCAGTTACTCGGCGGAAATGAACACTGAAGCTTTCTTT.

To note about this clonotype: An end of the junction differs from the germline gene, which may be a read error. This rearrangement joins TRBV20-1 to TRBJ1-4; a weak D match, TRBD1 (6 bases). The CDR3 consists of 17 residues. Per germline, CDR1 DFQATT and CDR2 SNEGSKA (reference sequence). In nucleotides, the CDR3 is TGCAGTGCTCGAGGTAGGGCAGGGGTCTCAACTAATAAAAAACTGTCTTTT. Translating gives CSARGRAGVSTNKKLSF.

This clonotype has just a few counts. The chain joins TRBV20-1 to TRBJ1-5; D call uncertain. Germline V gene data show CDR1 as DFQATT and CDR2 as SNEGSKA (reference sequence). This CDR3 contains 14 residues. V was shortened by 2 bases and J by 3 bases, with 11 bases between the two germline ends. The CDR3 nucleotides are TGCAGTGCTAGACGCGGAAACTACAATCAGCCCCAGCATTTT. Residues: CSARRGNYNQPQHF.

This clonotype appeared once. The CDR3 here is CASSRRLAGTDTQYF. The CDR3 coding sequence is TGTGCCAGCAGCCGAAGACTAGCAGGCACAGATACGCAGTATTTT. The J gene is TRBJ2-3, the V gene TRBV11-3; 7 positions match TRBD2. The CDR3 runs 15 residues. Germline assignment: CDR1 SGHNT and CDR2 YENEEA. Trimming at V came to 5 bases and at J to 1 base, leaving 6 bases not matched to a gene.

The chain combines TRBV20-1 with TRBJ1-1; D ambiguous. This CDR3 contains 11 residues. CDR1 is DFQATT and CDR2 is SNEGSKA in the germline V gene (reference sequence). V was pared by 3 bases and J by 8 bases, with 10 bases between. The CDR3 DNA reads TGCAGTGCTAGGGGCGTAGGCGAAGCTTTCTTT. It specifies CSARGVGEAFF.

This clonotype was picked up many times. This chain connects TRBV7-3 to TRBJ2-1; 7 nucleotides align to TRBD2. The ends lost 6 bases at V and 9 bases at J; junction bases unmatched: 8. Germline-derived CDR1 and CDR2 are SGHTA and FQGTGA. CDR3 length equals 13 residues. The CDR3 spells CASSREGLSEQFF. CDR3 DNA: TGTGCCAGCAGTAGGGAGGGGTTGAGTGAGCAGTTCTTC.

This clonotype has a handful of counts. This chain links TRBV11-2 with TRBJ2-7; 8 bases are shared with TRBD2. Germline trimming cut 4 bases from V and 0 bases from J; bases unmatched to any gene: 2. The germline V gene has CDR1 SGHAT and CDR2 FQNNGV. The CDR3 has 14 amino acids. The CDR3 here is CASSSGTSSYEQYF. The CDR3 DNA reads TGTGCCAGCAGCTCCGGGACTAGCTCCTACGAGCAGTACTTC.

This chain links TRBV20-1 with TRBJ1-6; TRBD1 matches 9 bases. The CDR3 has 14 amino acids. Germline V gene data show CDR1 as DFQATT and CDR2 as SNEGSKA (reference sequence). Germline trimming cut 6 bases from V and 5 bases from J; bases unmatched to any gene: 5. The CDR3: CSASTGGDNSPLHF. DNA for the CDR3: TGCAGTGCGTCGACAGGGGGAGATAATTCACCCCTCCACTTT.